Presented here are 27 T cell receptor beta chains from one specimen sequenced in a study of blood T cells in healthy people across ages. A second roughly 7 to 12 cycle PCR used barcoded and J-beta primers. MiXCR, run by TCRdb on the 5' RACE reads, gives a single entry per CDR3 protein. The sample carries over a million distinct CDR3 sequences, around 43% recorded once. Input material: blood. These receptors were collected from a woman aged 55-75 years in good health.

The CDR3: CASSYARVGAAFF. DNA of the CDR3: TGTGCCAGCAGTTACGCCAGGGTGGGAGCGGCTTTCTTT. This chain connects TRBV6-2 or TRBV6-3 to TRBJ1-1, with D possibly TRBD1 on 5 matching bases. CDR3 length: 13 amino acids. Trimming stripped 2 bases from V and 11 bases from J, with 15 bases between. Germline lookup yields CDR1 MNHEY and CDR2 SVGEGT.

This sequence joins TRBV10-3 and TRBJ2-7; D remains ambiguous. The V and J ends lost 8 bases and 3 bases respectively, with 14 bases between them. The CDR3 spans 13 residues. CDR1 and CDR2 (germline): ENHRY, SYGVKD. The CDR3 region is CAIGSEIYYEQYF. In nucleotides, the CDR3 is TGTGCCATCGGGTCCGAAATATACTACGAGCAGTACTTC.

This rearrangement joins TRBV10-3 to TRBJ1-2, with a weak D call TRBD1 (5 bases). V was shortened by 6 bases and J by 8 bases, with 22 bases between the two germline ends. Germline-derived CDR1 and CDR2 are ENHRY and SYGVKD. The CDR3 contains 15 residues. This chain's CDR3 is CAISQEGRAPWGYTF. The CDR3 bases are TGTGCCATCAGCCAGGAGGGCAGGGCCCCCTGGGGCTACACCTTC.

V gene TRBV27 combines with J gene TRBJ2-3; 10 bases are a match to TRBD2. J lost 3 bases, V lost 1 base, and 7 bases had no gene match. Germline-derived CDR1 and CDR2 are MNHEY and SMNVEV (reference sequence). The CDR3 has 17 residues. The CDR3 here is CASSLYSSGRITDTQYF. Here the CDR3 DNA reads TGTGCCAGCAGTTTATATAGTAGCGGGAGGATTACAGATACGCAGTATTTT.

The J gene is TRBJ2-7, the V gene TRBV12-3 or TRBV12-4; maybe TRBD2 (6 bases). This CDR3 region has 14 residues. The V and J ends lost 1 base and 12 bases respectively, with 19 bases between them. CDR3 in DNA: TGTGCCAGCAGTTTAGGGGGTTGGCGGGACCTTGGGTACTTC. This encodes CASSLGGWRDLGYF.

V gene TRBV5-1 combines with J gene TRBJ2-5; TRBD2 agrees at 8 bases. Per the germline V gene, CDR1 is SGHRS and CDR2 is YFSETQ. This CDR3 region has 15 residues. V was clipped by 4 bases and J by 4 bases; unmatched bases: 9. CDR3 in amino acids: CASSPGTRIGETQYF. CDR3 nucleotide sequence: TGCGCCAGCAGCCCAGGGACTAGAATTGGAGAGACCCAGTACTTC.

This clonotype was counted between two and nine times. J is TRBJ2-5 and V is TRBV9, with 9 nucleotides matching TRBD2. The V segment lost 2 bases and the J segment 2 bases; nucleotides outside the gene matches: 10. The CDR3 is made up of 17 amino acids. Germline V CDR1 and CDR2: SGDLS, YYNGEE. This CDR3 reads CASSVSASGAGQETQYF. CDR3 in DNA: TGTGCCAGCAGCGTGTCCGCTAGCGGGGCGGGTCAAGAGACCCAGTACTTC.

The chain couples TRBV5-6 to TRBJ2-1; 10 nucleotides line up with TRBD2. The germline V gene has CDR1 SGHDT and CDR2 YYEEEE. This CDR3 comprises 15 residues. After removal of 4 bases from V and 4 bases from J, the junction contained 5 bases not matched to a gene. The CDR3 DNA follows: TGTGCCAGCAGCGGTAGCGGGAGGTTTTACAATGAGCAGTTCTTC. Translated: CASSGSGRFYNEQFF.

The CDR3: CASSQKIIDRGGYTF. The CDR3 bases are TGTGCCAGCAGCCAGAAGATTATTGACAGGGGAGGCTACACCTTC. The chain employs TRBV14 and TRBJ1-2; 8 nucleotides match TRBD1. The CDR3 loop spans 15 amino acids. Germline V CDR1 and CDR2: SGHDN, FVKESK. V shed 3 bases, J shed 8 bases, and the junction held 11 bases outside the gene matches.

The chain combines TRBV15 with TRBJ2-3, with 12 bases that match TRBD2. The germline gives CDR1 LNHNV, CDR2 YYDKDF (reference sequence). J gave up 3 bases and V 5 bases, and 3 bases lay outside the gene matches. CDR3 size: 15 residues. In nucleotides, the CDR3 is TGTGCCACCAGCGGACTAGCGGGAACGACAGATACGCAGTATTTT. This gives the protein CATSGLAGTTDTQYF.

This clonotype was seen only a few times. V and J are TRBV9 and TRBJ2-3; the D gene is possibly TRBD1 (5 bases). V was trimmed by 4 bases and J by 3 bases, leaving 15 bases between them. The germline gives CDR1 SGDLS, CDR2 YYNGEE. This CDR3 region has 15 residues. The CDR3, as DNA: TGTGCCAGCAGCCCCCGAGGAAGGGGAACAGATACGCAGTATTTT. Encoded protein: CASSPRGRGTDTQYF.

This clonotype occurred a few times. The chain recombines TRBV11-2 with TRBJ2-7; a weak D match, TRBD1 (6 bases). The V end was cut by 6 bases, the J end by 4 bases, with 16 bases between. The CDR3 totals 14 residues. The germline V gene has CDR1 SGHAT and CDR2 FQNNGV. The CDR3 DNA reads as TGTGCCAGCAGTTTCGGACAGCGCCGATACGAGCAGTACTTC. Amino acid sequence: CASSFGQRRYEQYF.

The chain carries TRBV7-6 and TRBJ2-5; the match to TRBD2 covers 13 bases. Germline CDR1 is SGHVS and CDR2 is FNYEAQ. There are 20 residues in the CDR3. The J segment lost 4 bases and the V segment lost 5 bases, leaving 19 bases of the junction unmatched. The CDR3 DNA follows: TGTGCCAGCAGCCCAAAACCCGGACTAGCGGGAGAGGAGTCGGGAGAGACCCAGTACTTC. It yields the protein CASSPKPGLAGEESGETQYF. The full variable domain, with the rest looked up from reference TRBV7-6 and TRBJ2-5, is GAGVSQSPRYKVTKRGQDVALRCDPISGHVSLYWYRQALGQGPEFLTYFNYEAQQDKSGLPNDRFSAERPEGSISTLTIQRTEQRDSAMYRCASSPKPGLAGEESGETQYFGPGTRLLVL.

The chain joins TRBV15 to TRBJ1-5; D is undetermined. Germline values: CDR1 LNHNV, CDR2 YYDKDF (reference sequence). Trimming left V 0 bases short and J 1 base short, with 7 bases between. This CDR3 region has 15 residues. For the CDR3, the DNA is TGTGCCACCAGCAGAGATAGCCGGAGCAATCAGCCCCAGCATTTT. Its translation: CATSRDSRSNQPQHF.

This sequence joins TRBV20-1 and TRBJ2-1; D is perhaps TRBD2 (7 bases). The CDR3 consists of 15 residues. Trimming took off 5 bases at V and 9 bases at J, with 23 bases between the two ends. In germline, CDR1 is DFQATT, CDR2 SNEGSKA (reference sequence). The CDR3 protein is CSAPGGGAKWGEQFF. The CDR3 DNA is TGCAGTGCTCCGGGGGGCGGGGCAAAATGGGGTGAGCAGTTCTTC.

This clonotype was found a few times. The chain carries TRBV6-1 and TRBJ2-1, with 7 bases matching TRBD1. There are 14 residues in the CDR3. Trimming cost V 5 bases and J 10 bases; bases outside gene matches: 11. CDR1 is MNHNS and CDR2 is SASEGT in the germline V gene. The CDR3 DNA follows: TGTGCCAGCAGTACAACCGGGACAGCCAGCGAGCAGTTCTTC. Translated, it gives CASSTTGTASEQFF.

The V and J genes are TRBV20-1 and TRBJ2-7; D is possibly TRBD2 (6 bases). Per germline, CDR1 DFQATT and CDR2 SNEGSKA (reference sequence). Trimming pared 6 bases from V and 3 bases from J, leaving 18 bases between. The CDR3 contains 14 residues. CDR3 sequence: CSATGEVGSYEQYF. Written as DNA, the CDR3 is TGCAGTGCCACGGGGGAGGTAGGGAGCTACGAGCAGTACTTC.

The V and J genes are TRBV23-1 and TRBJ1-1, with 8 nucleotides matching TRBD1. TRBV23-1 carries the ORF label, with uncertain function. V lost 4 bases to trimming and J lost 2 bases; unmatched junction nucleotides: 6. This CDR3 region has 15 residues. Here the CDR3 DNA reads TGCGCCAGCAGTCCCTCGGACAGGGAAAACACTGAAGCTTTCTTT. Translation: CASSPSDRENTEAFF.

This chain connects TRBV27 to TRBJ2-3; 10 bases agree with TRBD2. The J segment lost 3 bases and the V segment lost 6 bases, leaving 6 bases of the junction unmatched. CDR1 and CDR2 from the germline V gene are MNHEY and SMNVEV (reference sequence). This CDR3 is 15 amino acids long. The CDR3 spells CASREAGGPTDTQYF. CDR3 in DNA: TGTGCCAGCAGGGAAGCGGGAGGGCCTACAGATACGCAGTATTTT.

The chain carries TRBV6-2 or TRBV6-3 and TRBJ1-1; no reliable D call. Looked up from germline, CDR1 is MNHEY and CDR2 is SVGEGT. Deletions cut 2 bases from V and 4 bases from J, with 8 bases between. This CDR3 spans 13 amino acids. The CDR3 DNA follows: TGTGCCAGCAGTTACGGGTTTCGCACTGAAGCTTTCTTT. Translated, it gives CASSYGFRTEAFF.

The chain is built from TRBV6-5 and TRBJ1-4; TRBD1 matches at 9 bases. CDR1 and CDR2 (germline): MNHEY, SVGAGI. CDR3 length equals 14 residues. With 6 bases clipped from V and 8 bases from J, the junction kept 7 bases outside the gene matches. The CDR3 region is CASRDRDREEKLFF. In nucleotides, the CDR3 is TGTGCCAGCAGGGACCGGGACAGGGAGGAAAAACTGTTTTTT.

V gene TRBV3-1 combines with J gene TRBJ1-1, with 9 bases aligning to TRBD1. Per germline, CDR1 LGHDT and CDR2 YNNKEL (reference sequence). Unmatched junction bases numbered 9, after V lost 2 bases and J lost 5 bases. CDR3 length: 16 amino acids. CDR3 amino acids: CASSQRTGALKTEAFF. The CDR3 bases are TGTGCCAGCAGCCAAAGGACAGGGGCCCTTAAAACTGAAGCTTTCTTT. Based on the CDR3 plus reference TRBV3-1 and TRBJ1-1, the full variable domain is DTAVSQTPKYLVTQMGNDKSIKCEQNLGHDTMYWYKQDSKKFLKIMFSYNNKELIINETVPNRFSPKSPDKAHLNLHINSLELGDSAVYFCASSQRTGALKTEAFFGQGTRLTVV.

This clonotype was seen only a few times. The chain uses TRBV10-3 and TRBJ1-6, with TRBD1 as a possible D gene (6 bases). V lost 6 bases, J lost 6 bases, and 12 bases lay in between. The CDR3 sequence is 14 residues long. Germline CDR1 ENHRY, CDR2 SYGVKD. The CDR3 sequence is CAIRGGAPNSPLHF. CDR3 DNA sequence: TGTGCCATCAGAGGGGGGGCCCCTAATTCACCCCTCCACTTT.

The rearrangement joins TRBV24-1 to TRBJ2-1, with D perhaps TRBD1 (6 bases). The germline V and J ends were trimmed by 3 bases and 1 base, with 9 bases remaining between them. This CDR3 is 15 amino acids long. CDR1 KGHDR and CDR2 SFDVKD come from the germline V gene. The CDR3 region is CATSDLTGSYNEQFF. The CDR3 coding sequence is TGTGCCACCAGTGATCTGACAGGATCCTACAATGAGCAGTTCTTC.

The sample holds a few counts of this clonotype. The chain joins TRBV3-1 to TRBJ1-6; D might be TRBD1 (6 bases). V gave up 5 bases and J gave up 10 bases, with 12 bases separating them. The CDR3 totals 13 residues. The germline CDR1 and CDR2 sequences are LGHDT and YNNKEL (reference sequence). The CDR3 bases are TGTGCCAGCAGCGATACAGGGAACTCACCCCTCCACTTT. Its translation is CASSDTGNSPLHF.

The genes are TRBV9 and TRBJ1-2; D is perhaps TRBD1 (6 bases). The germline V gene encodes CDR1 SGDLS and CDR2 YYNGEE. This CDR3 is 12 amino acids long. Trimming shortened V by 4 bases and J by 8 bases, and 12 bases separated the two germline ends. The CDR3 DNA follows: TGTGCCAGCAGCACGAACAGGGTCGGCTACACCTTC. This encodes CASSTNRVGYTF.

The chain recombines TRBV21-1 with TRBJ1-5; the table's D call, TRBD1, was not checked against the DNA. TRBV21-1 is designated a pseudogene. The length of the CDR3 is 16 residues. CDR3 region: CASSKEQGNRNQPQHF. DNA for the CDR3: TGTGCCAGCAGCAAAGAACAGGGGAACCGCAATCAGCCCCAGCATTTT.